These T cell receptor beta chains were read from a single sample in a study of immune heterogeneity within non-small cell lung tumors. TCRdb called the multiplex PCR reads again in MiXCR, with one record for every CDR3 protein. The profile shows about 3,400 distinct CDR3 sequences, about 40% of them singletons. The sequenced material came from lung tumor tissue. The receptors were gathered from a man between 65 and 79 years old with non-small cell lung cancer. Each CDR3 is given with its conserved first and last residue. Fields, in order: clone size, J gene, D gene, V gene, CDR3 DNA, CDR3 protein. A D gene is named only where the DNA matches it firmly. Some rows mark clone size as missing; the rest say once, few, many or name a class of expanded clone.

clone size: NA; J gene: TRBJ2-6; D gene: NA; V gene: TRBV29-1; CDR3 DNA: TGCAGCGTTAGCGACAGATCTGGGGCCAACGTCCTGACTTTC; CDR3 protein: CSVSDRSGANVLTF
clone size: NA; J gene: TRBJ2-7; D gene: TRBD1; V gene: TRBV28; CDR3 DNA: TGTGCCAGCAGTTCAGACGGGACAGACTTTTCCTACGAGCAGTACTTC; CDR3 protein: CASSSDGTDFSYEQYF
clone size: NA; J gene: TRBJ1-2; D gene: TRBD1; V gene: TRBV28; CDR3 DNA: TGTGCCAGCAGTGGGACAGGGGGCTATGGCTACACCTTC; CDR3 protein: CASSGTGGYGYTF
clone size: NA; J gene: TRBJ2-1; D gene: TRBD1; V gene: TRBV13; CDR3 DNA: TGTGCCAGCAGCTTAGGTTCTAGGGGGCACCGCGAGCAGTTCTTC; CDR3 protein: CASSLGSRGHREQFF
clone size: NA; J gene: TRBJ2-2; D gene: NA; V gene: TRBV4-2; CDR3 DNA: TGTGCCAGCAGCCAAATTACAGCTACGAACACCGGGGAGCTGTTTTTT; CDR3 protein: CASSQITATNTGELFF
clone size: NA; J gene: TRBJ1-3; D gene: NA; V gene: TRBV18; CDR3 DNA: TGTGCCAGCTCACCCGGTATGGGCGGAAACACCATATATTTT; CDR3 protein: CASSPGMGGNTIYF
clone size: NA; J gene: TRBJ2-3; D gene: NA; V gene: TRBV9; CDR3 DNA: TGTGCCAGCAGCGTAGGTCAGAGACTCACAGATACGCAGTATTTT; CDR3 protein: CASSVGQRLTDTQYF
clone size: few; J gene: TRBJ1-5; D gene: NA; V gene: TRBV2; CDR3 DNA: TGTGCCAGCAGAGGACAGACAGACAATCAGCCCCAGCATTTT; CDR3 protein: CASRGQTDNQPQHF
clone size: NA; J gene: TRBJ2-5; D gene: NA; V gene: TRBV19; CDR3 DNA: TGTGCCAGTAGTATACTCTGGGGGCTCCAAGAGACCCAGTACTTC; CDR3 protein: CASSILWGLQETQYF
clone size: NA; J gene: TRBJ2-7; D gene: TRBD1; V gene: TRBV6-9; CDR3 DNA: TGTGCCAGCAGTTATGGGACAGGGATAAGCTACGAGCAGTACTTC; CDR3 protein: CASSYGTGISYEQYF
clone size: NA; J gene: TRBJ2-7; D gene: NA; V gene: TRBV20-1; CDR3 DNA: TGCAGTGCTAGAACAGGGTTCGAGCAGTACTTC; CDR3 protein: CSARTGFEQYF
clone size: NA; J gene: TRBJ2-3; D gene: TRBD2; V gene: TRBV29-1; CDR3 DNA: TGCAGCGTTGAAGGGGGGTCGCTGGCGGGAGGGGATACGCAGTATTTT; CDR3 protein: CSVEGGSLAGGDTQYF
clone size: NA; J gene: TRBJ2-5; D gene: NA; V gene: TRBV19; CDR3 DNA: TGTGCCAGTAGCTCTTCCGGGGGCGGAGAGACCCAGTACTTC; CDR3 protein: CASSSSGGGETQYF
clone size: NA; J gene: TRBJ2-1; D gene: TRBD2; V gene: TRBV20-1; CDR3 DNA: TGCAGTGCAAAGAGACCGGGTAGCGGGAGGTTAGATGAGCAGTTCTTC; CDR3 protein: CSAKRPGSGRLDEQFF
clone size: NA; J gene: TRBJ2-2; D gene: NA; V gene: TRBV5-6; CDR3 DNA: TGTGCCAGCAGCTTTTTGCCCCAGTACTTGAACACCGAGGAGCTGTTTTTT; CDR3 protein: CASSFLPQYLNTEELFF
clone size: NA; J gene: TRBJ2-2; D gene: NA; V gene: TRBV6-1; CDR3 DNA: TGTGCCAGCAGTACCGATGTTTCGAACACCGGGGAGCTGTTTTTT; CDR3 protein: CASSTDVSNTGELFF
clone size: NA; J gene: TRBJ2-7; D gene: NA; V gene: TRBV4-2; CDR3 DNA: TGTGCCAGCAGCCAAGACAGGCGGGGTACCCACTCGTACGAGCAGTACTTC; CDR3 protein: CASSQDRRGTHSYEQYF
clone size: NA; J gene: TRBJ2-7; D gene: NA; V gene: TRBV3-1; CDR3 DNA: TGTGCCAGCAGCCAAGCCCCCGGGCTCTACTACGAGCAGTACTTC; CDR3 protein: CASSQAPGLYYEQYF
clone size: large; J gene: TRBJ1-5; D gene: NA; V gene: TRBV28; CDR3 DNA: TGTGCCAGCAGTTACCCCACGGCGCAGGGGCCCCAGCATTTT; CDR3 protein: CASSYPTAQGPQHF
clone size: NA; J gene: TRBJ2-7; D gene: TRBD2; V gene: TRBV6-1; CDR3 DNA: TGTGCCAGCAAGCTGGCGACTAGCGGGAGATTCGAGCAGTACTTC; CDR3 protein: CASKLATSGRFEQYF
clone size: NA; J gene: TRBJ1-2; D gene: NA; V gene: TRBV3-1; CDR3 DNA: TGTGCCAGCAGCCAACGACTGACCTCCTATGGCTACACCTTC; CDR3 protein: CASSQRLTSYGYTF
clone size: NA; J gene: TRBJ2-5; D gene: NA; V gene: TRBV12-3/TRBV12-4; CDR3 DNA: TGTGCCAGCAGTTTAAACAGGGCGGTGGGGACCCAGTACTTC; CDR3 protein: CASSLNRAVGTQYF
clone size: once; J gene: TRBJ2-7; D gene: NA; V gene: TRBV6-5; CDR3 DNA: TGTGCCAGCAGTTACTGGGCTGGGCATAACTCCTACGAGCAGTACTTC; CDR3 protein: CASSYWAGHNSYEQYF
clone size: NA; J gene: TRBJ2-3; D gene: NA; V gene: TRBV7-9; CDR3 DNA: TGTGCCAGCAGTTCCGGCCGGGGGCTAGCAGATAGCACAGATACGCAGTATTTT; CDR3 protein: CASSSGRGLADSTDTQYF
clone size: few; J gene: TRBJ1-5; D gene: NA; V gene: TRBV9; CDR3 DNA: TGTGCCAGCCAAAGTGGGGTGGTAGGTCAGCCCCAGCATTTT; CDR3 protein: CASQSGVVGQPQHF
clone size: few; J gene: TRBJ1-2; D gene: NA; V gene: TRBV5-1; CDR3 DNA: TGCGCCAGCAGCTTGGGCCCGAGGGATGGCTACACCTTC; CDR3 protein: CASSLGPRDGYTF
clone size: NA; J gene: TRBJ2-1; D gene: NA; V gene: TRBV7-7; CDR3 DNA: TGTGCTAGCAGCCCGCAGACGACCGGGGCAGAGCAGTTCTTC; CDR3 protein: CASSPQTTGAEQFF
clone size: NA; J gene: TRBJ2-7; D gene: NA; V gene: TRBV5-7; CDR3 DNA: TGTGCCAGCAGCCGCATGGGGGGGCGGTTCTACGAGCAGTACTTC; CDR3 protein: CASSRMGGRFYEQYF
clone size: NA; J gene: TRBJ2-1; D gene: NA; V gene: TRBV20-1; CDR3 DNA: TGCAGTGCTAGAGCGGCCGGGAGCGGCAATGAGCAGTTCTTC; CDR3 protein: CSARAAGSGNEQFF
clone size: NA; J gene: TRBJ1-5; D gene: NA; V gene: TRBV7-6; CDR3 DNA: TGTGCCAGCAGCTTAGAGGGGGGTAGGGAGCCCCAGCATTTT; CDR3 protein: CASSLEGGREPQHF
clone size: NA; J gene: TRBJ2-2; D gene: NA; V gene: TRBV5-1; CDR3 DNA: TGCGCCAGCAGCGTTCAGGGAAACACCGGGGAGCTGTTTTTT; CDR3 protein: CASSVQGNTGELFF
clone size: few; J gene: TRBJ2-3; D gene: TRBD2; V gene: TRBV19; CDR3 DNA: TGTGCCAGTAGGGTAGCGGGAGGGACCTGGGATACGCAGTATTTT; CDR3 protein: CASRVAGGTWDTQYF
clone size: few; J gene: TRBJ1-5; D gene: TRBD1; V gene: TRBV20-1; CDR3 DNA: TGCAGTGCGATGGACAGGGGGAGCGGGCCCCAGCATTTT; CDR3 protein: CSAMDRGSGPQHF
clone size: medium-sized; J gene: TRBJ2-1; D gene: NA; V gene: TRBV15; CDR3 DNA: TGTGCCACCAGCAGAGATCGGGCCGGGAGTGGTAATGAGCAGTTCTTC; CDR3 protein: CATSRDRAGSGNEQFF
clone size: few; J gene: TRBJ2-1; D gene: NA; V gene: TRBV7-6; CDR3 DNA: TGTGCCAGCAGCCGAACCGACCAGGGTCGTAGGCACAATGAGCAGTTCTTC; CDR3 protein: CASSRTDQGRRHNEQFF
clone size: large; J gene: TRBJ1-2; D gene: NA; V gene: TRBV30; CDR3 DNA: TGTGCCTGGAGTGTAGCCAGGGCAGATGGCTACACCTTC; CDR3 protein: CAWSVARADGYTF
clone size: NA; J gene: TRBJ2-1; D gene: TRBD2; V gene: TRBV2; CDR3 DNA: TGTGCCACCCGGACTAGCGCGCTCAATGAGCAGTTCTTC; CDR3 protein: CATRTSALNEQFF
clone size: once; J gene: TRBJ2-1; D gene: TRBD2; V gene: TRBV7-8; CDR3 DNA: TGTGCCAGCAGCTTAGGGACCCTAGCGGGAGGGCTAAATGAGCAGTTCTTC; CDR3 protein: CASSLGTLAGGLNEQFF
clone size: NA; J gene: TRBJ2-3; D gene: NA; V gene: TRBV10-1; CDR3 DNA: TGCGCCCCCATGAGACAGGCGTCCAGACATACGCAGTATTTT; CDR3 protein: CAPMRQASRHTQYF
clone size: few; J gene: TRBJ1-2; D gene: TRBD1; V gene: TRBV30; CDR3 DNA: TGTGCCTGGAGTTCCACAGGGGGCTTCTATGGCTACACCTTC; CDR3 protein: CAWSSTGGFYGYTF
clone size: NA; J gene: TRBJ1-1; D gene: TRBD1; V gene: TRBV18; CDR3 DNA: TGTGCCAGCTCACCACCGACAGGGGAGAACACTGAAGCTTTCTTT; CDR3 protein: CASSPPTGENTEAFF
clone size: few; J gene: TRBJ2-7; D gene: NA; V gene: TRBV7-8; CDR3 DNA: TGTGCCAGCAATGACGGCTATCACTCCTACGAGCAGTACTTC; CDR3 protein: CASNDGYHSYEQYF
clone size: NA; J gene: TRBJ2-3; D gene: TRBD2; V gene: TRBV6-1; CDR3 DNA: TGTGCCAGCAGGACCTGGCGGGAGGGCACAGATACGCAGTATTTT; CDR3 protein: CASRTWREGTDTQYF
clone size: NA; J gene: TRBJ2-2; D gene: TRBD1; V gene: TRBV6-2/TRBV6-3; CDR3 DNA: TGTGCCAGCCATTACAGGGGGAGCACCGGGGAGCTGTTTTTT; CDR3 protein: CASHYRGSTGELFF
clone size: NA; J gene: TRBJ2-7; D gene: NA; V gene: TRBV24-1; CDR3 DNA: TGTGCCACCCCGACGGACTACGAGCAGTACTTC; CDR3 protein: CATPTDYEQYF
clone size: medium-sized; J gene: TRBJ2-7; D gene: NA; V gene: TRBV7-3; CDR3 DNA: TGTGCCAGCAGCTTAAAGGTTGCCGGTCGGGGCGGCGGGCAGTACTTC; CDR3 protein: CASSLKVAGRGGGQYF
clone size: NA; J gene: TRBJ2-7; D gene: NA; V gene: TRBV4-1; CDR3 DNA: TGCGCCAGCAGCCAAGGGGGAGCCTACGAGCAGTACTTC; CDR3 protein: CASSQGGAYEQYF
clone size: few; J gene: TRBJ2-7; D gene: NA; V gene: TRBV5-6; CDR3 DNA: TGTGCCAGCAGCCTCGGACTGGCGGCCGGCGAGCAGTACTTC; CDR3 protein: CASSLGLAAGEQYF
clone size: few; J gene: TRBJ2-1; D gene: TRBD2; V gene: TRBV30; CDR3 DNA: TGTGCCTGGGATTCCGGGACTAGCTCCTACAATGAGCAGTTCTTC; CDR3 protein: CAWDSGTSSYNEQFF
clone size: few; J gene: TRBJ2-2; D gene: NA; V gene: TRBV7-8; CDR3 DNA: TGTGCCAGCAGCTTTCGCTATGGGATAGGGGGGGAGCTGTTTTTT; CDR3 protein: CASSFRYGIGGELFF
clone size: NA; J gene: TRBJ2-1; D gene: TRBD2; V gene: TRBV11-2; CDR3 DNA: TGTGCCAGCAGCCCGCCTCTAGCGGGAGGGTCCTACAATGAGCAGTTCTTC; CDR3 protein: CASSPPLAGGSYNEQFF
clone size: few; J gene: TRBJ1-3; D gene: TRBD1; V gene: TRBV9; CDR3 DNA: TGTGTCAGCAGCGTTGGGGACAGCATCTCTGGAAACACCATATATTTT; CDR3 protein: CVSSVGDSISGNTIYF
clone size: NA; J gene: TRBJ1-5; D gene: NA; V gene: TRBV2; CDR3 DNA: TGTGCCAGCAAGGCAGGGACCCATCAGCCCCAGCATTTT; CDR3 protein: CASKAGTHQPQHF
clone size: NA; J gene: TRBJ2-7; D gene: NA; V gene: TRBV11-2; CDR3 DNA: TGTGCCAGCAGCTTAGAGGTCATAAGCTCCTACGAGCAGTACTTC; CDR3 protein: CASSLEVISSYEQYF
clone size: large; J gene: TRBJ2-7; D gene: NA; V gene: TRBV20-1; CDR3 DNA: TGCAGTGCTAGCTTAACAGGAACCGAGCAGTACTTC; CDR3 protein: CSASLTGTEQYF
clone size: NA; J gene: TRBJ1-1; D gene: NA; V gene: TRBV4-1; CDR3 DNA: TGCGCCAGCAGCCAAGTGGGGTACATGAACACTGAAGCTTTCTTT; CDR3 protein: CASSQVGYMNTEAFF